The next 9 T cell receptor beta chains were all read from a single sample in a study of shared clonotypes between healthy human individuals. The data were produced by immunoSEQ multiplex PCR, yet TCRdb's version contains in-frame clones alone and is incomplete. The data contain about 470,000 clones, 75% to 85% of them singletons. Sequencing was done on a sample of PBMCs. Receptors were obtained from a woman aged 40 to 49 in good health. Some clones in this sample may be carry-over from other donors' samples.

The gene calls are TRBV7-2 and TRBJ2-7; D is uncertain. V was shortened by 1 base and J by 4 bases, with 14 bases between the two germline ends. Per the germline V gene, CDR1 is SGHTA and CDR2 is FQGNSA. The CDR3 has 15 amino acids. The CDR3 loop is CASSLEDAGGYEQYF. Written as DNA, the CDR3 is TGTGCCAGCAGCTTAGAGGACGCCGGTGGGTACGAGCAGTACTTC.

In nucleotides, the CDR3 is TGTGCCAGCAGCTATGGGGCCAACGTCCTGACTTTC. This sequence encodes CASSYGANVLTF. The rearrangement links TRBV5-6 to TRBJ2-6; D gene unclear. The CDR3 is 12 amino acids. CDR1 and CDR2 (germline): SGHDT, YYEEEE. Trimming stripped 3 bases from V and 3 bases from J, with 1 base between.

This chain links TRBV19 with TRBJ1-1; TRBD1 is a possible D gene (6 bases). Looked up from germline, CDR1 is LNHDA and CDR2 is SQIVND (reference sequence). The CDR3 covers 15 residues. The germline V and J ends were trimmed by 3 bases and 10 bases, with 21 bases remaining between them. The CDR3 nucleotides are TGTGCCAGTAGTATGGGGGGCGGACAGAGGGAAATAGCTTTCTTT. It specifies CASSMGGGQREIAFF.

This chain uses TRBV2 with TRBJ1-1, with D unresolved. Germline values: CDR1 SNHLY, CDR2 FYNNEI. There are 13 residues in the CDR3. Trimming stripped 8 bases from V and 2 bases from J, with 12 bases between. The CDR3 sequence: CASPKDLNTEAFF. CDR3 bases: TGTGCCAGCCCCAAGGATCTAAACACTGAAGCTTTCTTT.

This chain uses TRBV29-1 with TRBJ2-1; D not resolved. The CDR3 runs to 13 residues. Trimming removed 6 bases from V and 5 bases from J, with 14 bases in between. Germline CDR1 SQVTM, CDR2 ANQGSEA. For the CDR3, the DNA is TGCAGCGTCGAGGTGGCGCCAGACAATGAGCAGTTCTTC. Its protein is CSVEVAPDNEQFF.

The chain uses TRBV28 and TRBJ2-7; D not resolved. Germline loops: CDR1 MDHEN, CDR2 SYDVKM. Trimming shortened V by 6 bases and J by 3 bases, and 18 bases separated the two germline ends. This CDR3 spans 15 amino acids. The DNA of the CDR3 is TGTGCCAGCAGCGGACCGACGGGCGGAGTCTACGAGCAGTACTTC. Residues: CASSGPTGGVYEQYF. The whole variable domain, filled in from reference TRBV28 and TRBJ2-7, reads DVKVTQSSRYLVKRTGEKVFLECVQDMDHENMFWYRQDPGLGLRLIYFSYDVKMKEKGDIPEGYSVSREKKERFSLILESASTNQTSMYLCASSGPTGGVYEQYFGPGTRLTVT.

This chain uses TRBV19 with TRBJ2-7; D tentatively reads TRBD1 or TRBD2 (5 bases each). This CDR3 is 14 amino acids long. Germline CDR1 LNHDA, CDR2 SQIVND (reference sequence). V lost 4 bases, J lost 1 base, and 11 bases lay in between. CDR3 sequence (DNA): TGTGCCAGTAGTAGGGGCGGCGGGTCCTACGAGCAGTACTTC. This codes for CASSRGGGSYEQYF.

About this clone: The same CDR3 is also encoded by other DNA sequences in this sample. V is TRBV20-1 and J is TRBJ2-5; D not certain. CDR3 length: 11 residues. Germline CDR1 reads DFQATT; CDR2 reads SNEGSKA (reference sequence). The V end was cut by 3 bases, the J end by 2 bases, with 4 bases between. The CDR3 protein is CSARLQETQYF. In DNA, the CDR3 is TGCAGTGCTAGGCTACAAGAGACCCAGTACTTC.

The chain has TRBV19 and TRBJ1-1; perhaps TRBD1 as D (5 bases). The CDR3 runs to 14 residues. Germline-derived CDR1 and CDR2 are LNHDA and SQIVND (reference sequence). V was pared by 0 bases and J by 11 bases, with 16 bases between. The CDR3 sequence is CASSIEGTALRAFF. The DNA of the CDR3 is TGTGCCAGTAGTATAGAGGGGACGGCTTTAAGGGCTTTCTTT. Variable domain in full (rest from reference TRBV19 and TRBJ1-1): DGGITQSPKYLFRKEGQNVTLSCEQNLNHDAMYWYRQDPGQGLRLIYYSQIVNDFQKGDIAEGYSVSREKKESFPLTVTSAQKNPTAFYLCASSIEGTALRAFFGQGTRLTVV.